The next 11 T cell receptor beta chains were all read from a single sample in a study of T-cell reconstitution after alpha-beta-depleted transplantation in children. As it was prepared, the TCRbeta library received unique molecular identifiers. TCRdb redid the calling of the PCR reads with MiXCR, one entry per CDR3 protein. The data show hundreds of thousands of distinct CDR3 sequences, 10% to 15% seen once. Sequencing used PBMCs, mostly from graft donor cells, obtained 360 days after TCRalphabeta/CD19-depleted stem cell transplant. All receptors derive from a male patient younger than 18 who had a stem cell transplant for acute myeloid leukemia, so the T cells may come from the graft donor.

The chain couples TRBV20-1 to TRBJ2-1; D unclear. The CDR3 runs to 14 residues. Trimming shortened V by 2 bases and J by 7 bases, and 15 bases separated the two germline ends. CDR1 and CDR2 from the germline V gene are DFQATT and SNEGSKA (reference sequence). In DNA form, the CDR3 reads TGCAGTGCTAGACCATCCAGCCGAGTAAATGAGCAGTTCTTC. It is translated as CSARPSSRVNEQFF.

This clonotype was seen a few times. The chain employs TRBV15 and TRBJ2-1; D remains unclear. V was trimmed by 0 bases and J by 1 base, leaving 10 bases between them. Per germline, CDR1 LNHNV and CDR2 YYDKDF (reference sequence). There are 16 residues in the CDR3. The CDR3, as DNA: TGTGCCACCAGCAGAGATCCCGGCGATTCCTACAATGAGCAGTTCTTC. As protein: CATSRDPGDSYNEQFF. The full variable domain, in which reference TRBV15 and TRBJ2-1 provide the parts outside the CDR3, is DAMVIQNPRYQVTQFGKPVTLSCSQTLNHNVMYWYQQKSSQAPKLLFHYYDKDFNNEADTPDNFQSRRPNTSFCFLDIRSPGLGDTAMYLCATSRDPGDSYNEQFFGPGTRLTVL.

This clonotype was counted a few times. This chain joins TRBV28 and TRBJ2-7; TRBD2 agrees at 12 bases. V was pared by 5 bases and J by 4 bases, with 12 bases of the junction left unmatched. The germline CDR1 and CDR2 sequences are MDHEN and SYDVKM. This CDR3 has 17 amino acids. Here the CDR3 reads CASSVLAGGPIMYEQYF. DNA for the CDR3: TGTGCCAGCAGTGTCCTAGCGGGAGGGCCTATTATGTACGAGCAGTACTTC.

The genes are TRBV20-1 and TRBJ2-7, with TRBD2 matching 7 bases. The CDR3 has 17 residues. J was trimmed by 4 bases and V by 2 bases; bases with no gene match: 17. Germline V gene sequence: CDR1 DFQATT, CDR2 SNEGSKA (reference sequence). DNA of the CDR3: TGCAGTGCTAGATGGCGGGTAGCGGGCGTACCATCTTACGAGCAGTACTTC. It yields the protein CSARWRVAGVPSYEQYF.

This clonotype was found a few times. The chain carries TRBV18 and TRBJ2-7; 8 nucleotides line up with TRBD2. The CDR3 extends over 14 amino acids. Losses at the gene ends were 3 bases for V and 3 bases for J; bases not matched to a gene: 4. From germline, CDR1 is KGHSH and CDR2 LQKENI. The chain's CDR3 is CASSPSSGHYEQYF. The DNA of the CDR3 is TGTGCCAGCTCACCGTCTAGCGGGCACTACGAGCAGTACTTC.

The chain links TRBV20-1 to TRBJ2-7, with unresolved D. Germline assignment: CDR1 DFQATT and CDR2 SNEGSKA (reference sequence). The germline V and J ends were trimmed by 6 bases and 3 bases, with 18 bases remaining between them. The CDR3 sequence is 14 residues long. The CDR3 DNA sequence: TGCAGTGCCTCCCCCGGCACCACCGGCTACGAGCAGTACTTC. Protein: CSASPGTTGYEQYF.

This clonotype was counted ten times or more. V gene TRBV4-3 combines with J gene TRBJ2-3; D could derive from TRBD1 or TRBD2 (5 bases each). This CDR3 has 14 residues. Germline values: CDR1 LGHNA, CDR2 YSLEER. Deletions cut 4 bases from V and 5 bases from J, with 13 bases between. This CDR3 is CASSRDLLVDTQYF. Written as DNA, the CDR3 is TGCGCCAGCAGCCGGGACCTACTGGTAGATACGCAGTATTTT.

This clonotype was detected a few times. The rearrangement uses TRBV6-1 and TRBJ2-3, with D tentatively TRBD1 (6 bases). Germline loops: CDR1 MNHNS, CDR2 SASEGT. The CDR3 has 17 amino acids. The ends were cut back, 6 bases at V and 0 bases at J, with 19 bases in the middle. The DNA for the CDR3 is TGTGCCAGCAGCCCCCCGGGACACCGGATGAGCACAGATACGCAGTATTTT. Amino acids: CASSPPGHRMSTDTQYF.

The rearrangement joins TRBV18 to TRBJ2-1; TRBD2 agrees at 14 bases. CDR1 is KGHSH and CDR2 is LQKENI in the germline V gene. The CDR3 totals 17 residues. Trimming at V came to 3 bases and at J to 9 bases, leaving 10 bases not matched to a gene. DNA for the CDR3: TGTGCCAGCTCACCGATCGTGGGACTAGCGGGAGTGGTTGAGCAGTTCTTC. Translated: CASSPIVGLAGVVEQFF.

The table lists this clonotype with many counts. This rearrangement joins TRBV9 to TRBJ2-1; 9 bases agree with TRBD2. The CDR3 has 16 residues. Germline CDR1 reads SGDLS; CDR2 reads YYNGEE. V lost 4 bases to trimming and J lost 6 bases; unmatched junction nucleotides: 11. CDR3 in amino acids: CASSPIGLAQINEQFF. In DNA form, the CDR3 reads TGTGCCAGCAGCCCTATAGGACTAGCGCAGATCAATGAGCAGTTCTTC.

The chain combines TRBV12-3 or TRBV12-4 with TRBJ1-2; D is possibly TRBD1 (5 bases). V gave up 5 bases and J gave up 5 bases, with 15 bases separating them. The CDR3 extends over 14 amino acids. DNA of the CDR3: TGTGCCAGCAGTCCAACCGGGACGGCTTATGGCTACACCTTC. Its protein product is CASSPTGTAYGYTF.